A selection of T cell receptor beta chains follows, all from one sample in a study of cytomegalovirus exposure and HLA in healthy donors. Here immunoSEQ multiplex PCR was the method, and the copy in TCRdb shows in-frame clones only, minus some. Here the sample spans approximately 170,000 clones, roughly 80% being singletons. Sequenced material: PBMCs. These receptors all stem from a woman under 30 in good health and CMV-seronegative. Both conserved end residues are part of each CDR3.

j_call: TRBJ2-1
v_call: TRBV5-6
cdr3_aa: CASTWTSENEQFF

j_call: TRBJ2-2
v_call: TRBV28
cdr3_aa: CASSPLGEGWTGELFF

j_call: TRBJ2-7
v_call: TRBV28
cdr3_aa: CASSGLGDSSYEQYF

j_call: TRBJ2-7
v_call: TRBV6-5
cdr3_aa: CASSYSTGETSYEQYF

j_call: TRBJ2-7
v_call: TRBV6-1
cdr3_aa: CASSEGGLAGILYEQYF

j_call: TRBJ2-3
v_call: TRBV5-5
cdr3_aa: CASCSVLTTDTQYF

j_call: TRBJ2-7
v_call: TRBV5-1
cdr3_aa: CASSALAGGPEQYF

j_call: TRBJ2-1
v_call: TRBV25-1
cdr3_aa: CASSAAGQGANEQFF

j_call: TRBJ2-5
v_call: TRBV6-5
cdr3_aa: CASTRTPQETQYF

j_call: TRBJ2-1
v_call: TRBV11-2
cdr3_aa: CASSFRLAPGFEQFF

j_call: TRBJ2-3
v_call: TRBV28
cdr3_aa: CASSIAGGVLSDTQYF

j_call: TRBJ2-5
v_call: TRBV7-8
cdr3_aa: CASSATGTSGGETQYF

j_call: TRBJ2-3
v_call: TRBV10-2
cdr3_aa: CASRGTGGATDTQYF

j_call: TRBJ1-1
v_call: TRBV6-4
cdr3_aa: CASSDSWGGGTEAFF

j_call: TRBJ2-1
v_call: TRBV10-1
cdr3_aa: CASSESGSKINEQFF

j_call: TRBJ2-4
v_call: TRBV4-1
cdr3_aa: CASSQLGRDPAKGLAKNIQYF

j_call: TRBJ1-2
v_call: TRBV27
cdr3_aa: CASSPRTGGEYGYTF

j_call: TRBJ2-7
v_call: TRBV27
cdr3_aa: CATTGTTPYEQYF

j_call: TRBJ1-6
v_call: TRBV6-5
cdr3_aa: CASSYQQVGPLHF

j_call: NA
v_call: TRBV28
cdr3_aa: CASRLAGASYEQYF

j_call: TRBJ2-5
v_call: TRBV7-3
cdr3_aa: CASSLMGGSETQYF

j_call: TRBJ1-2
v_call: TRBV18
cdr3_aa: CASSPAGGGPGPYGYTF

j_call: TRBJ1-5
v_call: TRBV28
cdr3_aa: CASSLPLPSWNQPQHF

j_call: TRBJ2-7
v_call: TRBV5-6
cdr3_aa: CASSFLAGSSYEQYF

j_call: TRBJ2-1
v_call: TRBV7-9
cdr3_aa: CASSLAGGPNEQFF

j_call: TRBJ1-2
v_call: TRBV19
cdr3_aa: CASTTRGALYGYTF

j_call: TRBJ2-3
v_call: TRBV5-5
cdr3_aa: CASSFVRTGGTDTQYF

j_call: TRBJ2-3
v_call: TRBV11-2
cdr3_aa: CASSRRTDSPTDTQYF

j_call: TRBJ1-4
v_call: TRBV6-5
cdr3_aa: CASSDRGREKLFF

j_call: TRBJ2-2
v_call: TRBV28
cdr3_aa: CASSLAGGGGELFF

j_call: TRBJ1-1
v_call: TRBV4-2
cdr3_aa: CASSQEVRGSAEAFF

j_call: TRBJ1-1
v_call: TRBV4-2
cdr3_aa: CASSQLKGGVNTEAFF

j_call: TRBJ2-7
v_call: TRBV4-3
cdr3_aa: CASSHTRTQGYRRSYEQYF

j_call: TRBJ2-5
v_call: TRBV6-6
cdr3_aa: CASKSDGTIGTQYF

j_call: TRBJ1-6
v_call: TRBV15
cdr3_aa: CATRPQGSSNSPLHF

j_call: TRBJ2-2
v_call: TRBV9
cdr3_aa: CASSKNSGRRGGELFF

j_call: TRBJ2-7
v_call: TRBV5-1
cdr3_aa: CASSAQAGAEQYF

j_call: TRBJ1-2
v_call: TRBV27
cdr3_aa: CASSLAFAGTLNYGYTF

j_call: TRBJ2-6
v_call: TRBV18
cdr3_aa: CASTQSGTGGRGANVLTF

j_call: TRBJ2-3
v_call: TRBV6-4
cdr3_aa: CASSEATSSDTQYF

j_call: TRBJ2-1
v_call: TRBV28
cdr3_aa: CASSLWDSGAYNEQFF

j_call: TRBJ2-1
v_call: TRBV7-9
cdr3_aa: CASSPSATSAPQFF

j_call: TRBJ2-5
v_call: TRBV6-1
cdr3_aa: CASSPKLETQYF

j_call: TRBJ2-3
v_call: TRBV10-3
cdr3_aa: CAISDQASTDTQYF

j_call: TRBJ2-2
v_call: TRBV6-6
cdr3_aa: CASSYSAPGELFF